The rows below give T cell receptor beta chains drawn from one sample of a study of blood T cell dynamics during melanoma immunotherapy. TCRdb's table, derived via immunoSEQ multiplex PCR, lists solely in-frame clones and lacks some. This table has approximately 13,000 clones, 70% to 90% appearing once. Material: blood, obtained from a patient treated with checkpoint blockade. These receptors were taken from a human donor with melanoma. Each CDR3 is given with its conserved first and last residue. A D gene is named only where the DNA matches it firmly.

TRBV5-5	TRBJ2-1	.	TGTGCCAGCAGACCCCGGGCAGCGGGTTACAATGAGCAGTTCTTC	CASRPRAAGYNEQFF
TRBV13	TRBJ2-3	TRBD2	TGTGCCAGCAGCCCGGGACTAGCGGGATCCGGTGCCACAGATACGCAGTATTTT	CASSPGLAGSGATDTQYF
TRBV30	TRBJ1-6	.	TGTGCCTGGAGACTCGGGACTTACAATTCACCCCTCCACTTT	CAWRLGTYNSPLHF
TRBV11-2	TRBJ2-1	.	TGTGCCAGCAGCTTACACCCCCGCCCGCGCGTTTACAATGAGCAGTTCTTC	CASSLHPRPRVYNEQFF
TRBV5-1	TRBJ1-6	.	TGCGCCAGCAGCTTGAATTCGAGGGGCAATTCACCCCTCCACTTT	CASSLNSRGNSPLHF
TRBV14	TRBJ2-1	.	TGTGCCAGCAGCCCCCAGGTGGGTAGTAGGAATGAGCAGTTCTTC	CASSPQVGSRNEQFF
TRBV18	TRBJ2-1	TRBD1	TGTGCCAGCTCAGCGACAGGGGGCCCCTACAATGAGCAGTTCTTC	CASSATGGPYNEQFF
TRBV13	TRBJ1-2	.	TGTGCCAGCAGCATGAACAGGGACTATGGCTACACCTTC	CASSMNRDYGYTF
TRBV5-5	TRBJ1-4	.	TGTGCCAGCAGCTTGTACCCCGACGCAGAACCTAATGAAAAACTGTTTTTT	CASSLYPDAEPNEKLFF
TRBV11-3	TRBJ2-5	TRBD2	TGTGCCAGCAGCTTAGTCCTAGCGGGAGGGCCGGAGACCCAGTACTTC	CASSLVLAGGPETQYF
TRBV5-4	TRBJ1-1	TRBD1	TGTGCCAGCAGCGCGACCTACAGGGGGATTGGGTACACTGAAGCTTTCTTT	CASSATYRGIGYTEAFF
TRBV5-1	TRBJ2-1	TRBD2	TGCGCCAGCAGCTCAGGGACTAGCGGGAGAACCTACAATGAGCAGTTCTTC	CASSSGTSGRTYNEQFF
TRBV7-9	TRBJ2-1	TRBD1	TGTGCCAGCAGCTTAGTCGGACAGGGCACCAATGAGCAGTTCTTC	CASSLVGQGTNEQFF
TRBV28	TRBJ1-4	.	TGTGCCAGCAGCTGGGGGGGCGAAAAACTGTTTTTT	CASSWGGEKLFF
TRBV4-1	TRBJ2-1	TRBD2	TGCGCCAGCAGCCAAAGAACTAGACTAGCGGGAGTTAAGGAGTGGAATGAGCAGTTCTTC	CASSQRTRLAGVKEWNEQFF
TRBV9	TRBJ2-3	TRBD2	TGTGCCAGCAGCCCGGGGGGGGCCCTCGCCCGGGATACGCAGTATTTT	CASSPGGALARDTQYF
TRBV5-1	TRBJ2-7	.	TGCGCCAGCAGCGGGTTGGGAGGAACCTACGAGCAGTACTTC	CASSGLGGTYEQYF
TRBV9	TRBJ1-1	.	TGTGCCAGCAGCGTATCCGGAGGGTTGGGGGGCGGTAACACTGAAGCTTTCTTT	CASSVSGGLGGGNTEAFF